What follows are 27 T cell receptor beta chains derived from one specimen sequenced in a study of spatial heterogeneity in lung cancer. This sample's time point: sample taken at primary tumor resection. Whole RNA from tumor, nontumor lung or frozen PBMC was sequenced unsorted. MiXCR, run by TCRdb on the 5' RACE reads, gives a single entry per CDR3 protein. The sample yields 8,000 to 9,000 distinct CDR3 sequences, roughly 5% seen once. Sequences were derived from PBMCs, sampled at surgery. These receptors came from a male donor with early-stage non-small cell lung cancer.

This clonotype was found a few times. Because this beta chain is a stray read in a library intended to capture alpha chains, its abundance should not be given much weight. This chain connects TRBV21-1 to TRBJ2-1; the table's D call TRBD2 went unverified against the DNA. TRBV21-1 is flagged as a pseudogene. This CDR3 has 19 residues. The CDR3: CASSKEKPKRGSSLNEQFF. The CDR3 nucleotides read TGTGCCAGCAGCAAAGAAAAGCCTAAGCGGGGTTCGAGTTTAAATGAGCAGTTCTTC.

This clonotype was picked up many times. Since the library was made to target alpha chains, this beta chain is a stray read and its abundance is not meaningful. V and J are TRBV25-1 and TRBJ1-1; D might be TRBD1 (5 bases). With 5 bases removed from V and 5 bases from J, the gap between germline ends came to 15 bases. The CDR3 covers 14 residues. CDR1 MGHDK and CDR2 SYGVNS come from the germline V gene. CDR3 region: CASSQGERGTEAFF. CDR3 nucleotide sequence: TGTGCCAGCAGTCAGGGCGAACGGGGGACTGAAGCTTTCTTT. Variable domain in full (rest from reference TRBV25-1 and TRBJ1-1): EADIYQTPRYLVIGTGKKITLECSQTMGHDKMYWYQQDPGMELHLIHYSYGVNSTEKGDLSSESTVSRIRTEHFPLTLESARPSHTSQYLCASSQGERGTEAFFGQGTRLTVV.

Comments on this clonotype: In a library made to pick up alpha chains, this beta chain is a stray read with a size that means little. The chain is built from TRBV7-9 and TRBJ1-1; no definite D call. V lost 4 bases, J lost 2 bases, and 8 bases lay in between. CDR1 and CDR2 from the germline V gene are SEHNR and FQNEAQ (reference sequence). CDR3 length: 13 amino acids. The CDR3 loop reads CASSYTRNTEAFF. CDR3 sequence (DNA): TGTGCCAGCAGCTATACACGAAACACTGAAGCTTTCTTT.

A few counts support this clonotype. As an off-target read in a library built for alpha chains, this beta chain has a frequency of little significance. The CDR3 nucleotides are TGTGCCAGCAGGACCCAGGGAGCCTCTGGGGCCAACGTCCTGACTTTC. Its translation: CASRTQGASGANVLTF. The rearrangement links TRBV28 to TRBJ2-6; D is possibly TRBD1 or TRBD2 (5 bases each). This CDR3 region has 16 residues. The germline CDR1 and CDR2 sequences are MDHEN and SYDVKM. Trimming took 6 bases from V and 0 from J, leaving 12 bases between them.

This clonotype showed up many times. This beta chain turned up in a library designed for alpha chains; as an off-target read, its abundance says little. V is TRBV28 and J is TRBJ1-5; no clear D. The V end was cut by 4 bases, the J end by 4 bases, with 5 bases between. CDR1 is MDHEN and CDR2 is SYDVKM in the germline V gene. CDR3 length: 12 amino acids. The CDR3 is CASSSGNQPQHF. As DNA, the CDR3 is TGTGCCAGCAGTTCGGGGAATCAGCCCCAGCATTTT.

This clonotype was recorded a few times. Because this beta chain is a stray read in a library intended to capture alpha chains, its abundance should not be given much weight. The V gene is TRBV7-9, the J gene TRBJ1-1; D remains ambiguous. V lost 5 bases to trimming and J lost 0 bases, with 13 bases between them. Germline V lookup: CDR1 SEHNR, CDR2 FQNEAQ (reference sequence). The CDR3 extends over 15 amino acids. The CDR3 DNA sequence: TGTGCCAGCAGCCCTCAGGCCAGCCTGAACACTGAAGCTTTCTTT. It translates to CASSPQASLNTEAFF.

Many counts were recorded for this clonotype. This beta chain is off target for a library built for alpha chains, so its abundance means little. The chain links TRBV28 to TRBJ2-6; the D is unclear. CDR1 is MDHEN, CDR2 SYDVKM, per germline. The CDR3 extends over 15 amino acids. V was trimmed by 8 bases and J by 2 bases, leaving 13 bases between them. The CDR3 nucleotides read TGTGCCAGCGGCTCCCTTGGGACTGGGGCCAACGTCCTGACTTTC. Its translation: CASGSLGTGANVLTF.

By share of the sample, this clonotype is medium-sized. The library was built for alpha chains, so this beta chain is an off-target read and its size means little. V usage is TRBV6-1 and J usage is TRBJ1-5; 7 bases agree with TRBD1. The CDR3 has 15 residues. Per germline, CDR1 MNHNS and CDR2 SASEGT. The J segment lost 3 bases and the V segment lost 4 bases, leaving 6 bases of the junction unmatched. CDR3 coding DNA: TGTGCCAGCAGTGCCCGGACAGGCAACAATCAGCCCCAGCATTTT. Translation: CASSARTGNNQPQHF.

This clonotype was seen at least ten times. A library made for alpha chains picked up this beta chain off target, so its size means little. The chain links TRBV30 to TRBJ2-3; D ambiguous. The germline CDR1 and CDR2 sequences are GTSNPN and SVGIG (reference sequence). This CDR3 contains 13 residues. V was clipped by 5 bases and J by 8 bases, with 17 bases between them. The CDR3 DNA sequence: TGTGCCTGGGCCATGCCAGCCCCCGGTACGCAGTATTTT. It specifies CAWAMPAPGTQYF. Complete variable domain (other parts from reference TRBV30 and TRBJ2-3): SQTIHQWPATLVQPVGSPLSLECTVEGTSNPNLYWYRQAAGRGLQLLFYSVGIGQISSEVPQNLSASRPQDRQFILSSKKLLLSDSGFYLCAWAMPAPGTQYFGPGTRLTVL.

This clonotype was detected many times. Since the library was made to target alpha chains, this beta chain is a stray read and its abundance is not meaningful. The chain employs TRBV6-2 or TRBV6-3 and TRBJ2-5; D gene ambiguous. This CDR3 has 16 residues. V dropped 2 bases and J dropped 2 bases, with 15 bases sitting between them. Germline V gene data show CDR1 as MNHEY and CDR2 as SVGEGT. CDR3 protein: CASSYTRTEFQETQYF. The CDR3, as DNA: TGTGCCAGCAGTTACACTCGTACGGAGTTTCAAGAGACCCAGTACTTC.

This clonotype was detected ten times or more. The library was designed around alpha chains, so this beta chain is a stray read whose abundance carries little weight. This chain links TRBV30 with TRBJ2-7; maybe TRBD2 (6 bases). This CDR3 is 11 amino acids long. Germline V lookup: CDR1 GTSNPN, CDR2 SVGIG (reference sequence). The chain's CDR3 is CAAGTLGEQYF. DNA of the CDR3: TGTGCAGCGGGCACATTGGGCGAGCAGTACTTC. The full variable domain, its missing parts supplied by reference TRBV30 and TRBJ2-7, is SQTIHQWPATLVQPVGSPLSLECTVEGTSNPNLYWYRQAAGRGLQLLFYSVGIGQISSEVPQNLSASRPQDRQFILSSKKLLLSDSGFYLCAAGTLGEQYFGPGTRLTVT.

This clonotype occurred many times. A library made for alpha chains picked up this beta chain off target, so its size means little. The CDR3 sequence is CASSRVSGDEQYF. The CDR3 DNA sequence: TGTGCCAGCAGTCGGGTATCCGGGGACGAGCAGTACTTC. The chain links TRBV2 to TRBJ2-7; a weak D match, TRBD2 (5 bases). V gave up 5 bases and J gave up 5 bases, with 13 bases separating them. CDR3 size: 13 residues. Germline V CDR1 and CDR2: SNHLY, FYNNEI. The full variable domain, in which reference TRBV2 and TRBJ2-7 provide the parts outside the CDR3, is EPEVTQTPSHQVTQMGQEVILRCVPISNHLYFYWYRQILGQKVEFLVSFYNNEISEKSEIFDDQFSVERPDGSNFTLKIRSTKLEDSAMYFCASSRVSGDEQYFGPGTRLTVT.

Remarks on this clonotype: This beta chain turned up in a library designed for alpha chains; as an off-target read, its abundance says little. The chain links TRBV7-9 to TRBJ2-7; 8 nucleotides agree with TRBD1. Germline trimming cut 5 bases from V and 6 bases from J; bases unmatched to any gene: 3. The CDR3 runs 12 residues. Looked up from germline, CDR1 is SEHNR and CDR2 is FQNEAQ (reference sequence). The CDR3 DNA is TGTGCCAGCAGCCCCGGGACAGGCGAGCAGTACGTC. Its protein is CASSPGTGEQYV.

Turning to this clonotype: One base away lies a much larger clone, so this may be a sequencing read error. Because this beta chain is a stray read in a library intended to capture alpha chains, its abundance should not be given much weight. This chain uses TRBV3-1 with TRBJ1-1; 7 bases are shared with TRBD1. This CDR3 is 15 amino acids long. CDR1 is LGHDT, CDR2 YNNKEL, per germline (reference sequence). The ends lost 2 bases at V and 5 bases at J; junction bases unmatched: 8. In nucleotides, the CDR3 is TGTGCCAGCAGCCAACGAAGACAGGGAGAGACTGAAGCTTTCTTT. It codes for CASSQRRQGETEAFF.

About this clonotype: Just one base apart from a much larger clone, this may be a read error. Since the library was made to target alpha chains, this beta chain is a stray read and its abundance is not meaningful. This chain connects TRBV28 to TRBJ2-5, with a tentative D call TRBD2 (7 bases). In germline, CDR1 is MDHEN, CDR2 SYDVKM. This CDR3 comprises 15 residues. CDR3 coding DNA: TGTGCCAACAGTGGATTTGCGGGGGCGCAGGAGACCCAGTACTTC. Its translation: CANSGFAGAQETQYF.

At least ten counts were recorded for this clonotype. Being off target in a library aimed at alpha chains, this beta chain has a size of little meaning. V and J are TRBV29-1 and TRBJ1-3; D unclear. Germline values: CDR1 SQVTM, CDR2 ANQGSEA. Trimming took off 4 bases at V and 0 bases at J, with 10 bases between the two ends. This CDR3 has 14 residues. The CDR3 here is CSVGLGGSGNTIYF. CDR3 DNA sequence: TGCAGCGTTGGTCTAGGCGGCTCTGGAAACACCATATATTTT.

Ten or more counts support this clonotype. In a library made to pick up alpha chains, this beta chain is a stray read with a size that means little. The rearrangement uses TRBV14 and TRBJ2-1; D is perhaps TRBD1 (6 bases). The CDR3 contains 17 residues. Trimming took 2 bases from V and 5 from J, leaving 19 bases between them. The V gene's germline CDR1 is SGHDN and CDR2 FVKESK. CDR3 DNA sequence: TGTGCCAGCAGCCAACAAAGGCGGGCGGACAGACACAATGAGCAGTTCTTC. Translated, it gives CASSQQRRADRHNEQFF.

By sample fraction, this clonotype is medium-sized. Because the library targeted alpha chains, this beta chain is an off-target read whose size means little. This chain uses TRBV5-1 with TRBJ2-7, with D maybe TRBD1 (5 bases). This CDR3 has 14 amino acids. CDR1 and CDR2 from the germline V gene are SGHRS and YFSETQ. V lost 0 bases and J lost 2, with 9 bases in between. This chain's CDR3 is CASSLVGETYEQYF. The CDR3 DNA follows: TGCGCCAGCAGCTTGGTAGGGGAAACCTACGAGCAGTACTTC.

Regarding this clonotype: Being off target in a library aimed at alpha chains, this beta chain has a size of little meaning. The V and J genes are TRBV27 and TRBJ2-6; D tentatively fits TRBD1 or TRBD2 (6 bases each). Germline lookup yields CDR1 MNHEY and CDR2 SMNVEV (reference sequence). The CDR3 contains 13 residues. The germline V and J ends were trimmed by 7 bases and 12 bases, with 16 bases remaining between them. The CDR3 spells CASTQWGAGVLTF. The CDR3 bases are TGTGCCAGCACGCAATGGGGGGCCGGCGTCCTGACTTTC. The full variable domain, completed using reference TRBV27 and TRBJ2-6, is EAQVTQNPRYLITVTGKKLTVTCSQNMNHEYMSWYRQDPGLGLRQIYYSMNVEVTDKGDVPEGYKVSRKEKRNFPLILESPSPNQTSLYFCASTQWGAGVLTFGAGSRLTVL.

This clonotype was recorded many times. Within a library made for alpha chains, this beta chain is off target, and its count is uninformative. The chain employs TRBV7-9 and TRBJ2-7, with TRBD1 matching 8 bases. Trimming removed 5 bases from V and 2 bases from J; junction bases left unmatched: 5. This CDR3 contains 14 residues. Germline lookup yields CDR1 SEHNR and CDR2 FQNEAQ (reference sequence). CDR3: CASSQDRGTYEQYF. The CDR3 DNA is TGTGCCAGCAGCCAAGACAGGGGAACCTACGAGCAGTACTTC.

There are a few counts of this clonotype. This beta chain is a stray read from a library made for alpha chains; its abundance is not meaningful. J is TRBJ2-3 and V is TRBV7-2; 11 bases are a match to TRBD2. The CDR3 extends over 16 amino acids. V was clipped by 2 bases and J by 2 bases; unmatched bases: 3. The germline CDR1 and CDR2 sequences are SGHTA and FQGNSA. CDR3: CASSLLGLAATDTQYF. The CDR3 nucleotides are TGTGCCAGCAGCTTATTGGGACTAGCGGCCACAGATACGCAGTATTTT.

This clonotype came up many times. This beta chain appears as a stray read in a library generated for alpha chains; its size is not informative. The chain uses TRBV5-4 and TRBJ2-3; 7 bases match TRBD2. CDR3 length: 15 residues. With 3 bases clipped from V and 2 bases from J, the junction kept 6 bases outside the gene matches. Germline assignment: CDR1 SGHNT and CDR2 YYREEE (reference sequence). The CDR3 is CASSSKGLNTDTQYF. CDR3 nucleotide sequence: TGTGCCAGCAGCTCCAAGGGACTAAACACAGATACGCAGTATTTT.

This clonotype has ten or more counts. This beta chain is an off-target read within a library intended for alpha chains, so its frequency means little. V and J are TRBV4-3 and TRBJ2-1; 11 bases line up with TRBD1. This CDR3 contains 16 residues. The germline gives CDR1 LGHNA, CDR2 YSLEER. The V segment lost 0 bases and the J segment 6 bases; nucleotides outside the gene matches: 4. As DNA, the CDR3 is TGCGCCAGCAGCCAAGAAACCGGGACAGGGGGCAATGAGCAGTTCTTC. As protein: CASSQETGTGGNEQFF.

Ten or more counts support this clonotype. Because this beta chain is a stray read in a library intended to capture alpha chains, its abundance should not be given much weight. The V call is TRBV7-2, the J call TRBJ2-5, with 7 bases lining up with TRBD2. V gave up 1 base and J gave up 5 bases; unmatched junction bases: 7. The CDR3 has 15 residues. CDR1 SGHTA and CDR2 FQGNSA come from the germline V gene. The CDR3 is CASSLVSMGGETQYF. CDR3 in DNA: TGTGCCAGCAGCTTAGTATCAATGGGGGGGGAGACCCAGTACTTC.

In its sample, this clonotype is medium-sized. This beta chain was picked up by a library intended for alpha chains and is off target, so its count carries little meaning. The chain recombines TRBV29-1 with TRBJ1-2; D call uncertain. Germline loops: CDR1 SQVTM, CDR2 ANQGSEA. V lost 4 bases, J lost 2 bases, and 8 bases lay in between. This CDR3 region has 12 residues. CDR3 region: CSVAPQNYGYTF. CDR3 nucleotide sequence: TGCAGCGTTGCCCCACAGAACTATGGCTACACCTTC.

This clonotype was detected ten times or more. Because this beta chain is a stray read in a library intended to capture alpha chains, its abundance should not be given much weight. The CDR3 region has the DNA TGCGCCAGCAGCCAAGATTCCAACGTTTGGGATGAGCAGTTCTTC. As protein: CASSQDSNVWDEQFF. The rearrangement uses TRBV4-3 and TRBJ2-1; no clear D gene. CDR3 size: 15 residues. In germline, CDR1 is LGHNA, CDR2 YSLEER. The V end was cut by 0 bases, the J end by 8 bases, with 14 bases between.

This clonotype was seen many times. In a library made to pick up alpha chains, this beta chain is a stray read with a size that means little. The chain uses TRBV7-8 and TRBJ2-5, with TRBD2 matching 7 bases. V dropped 5 bases and J dropped 7; count of bases not matched to a gene: 22. Looked up from germline, CDR1 is SGHVS and CDR2 is FQNEAQ. The CDR3 length is 18 residues. The CDR3 coding sequence is TGTGCCAGCAGCCGCTGGGACCGGGACTACGTAGCGCACGGGACCCAGTACTTC. Protein sequence: CASSRWDRDYVAHGTQYF. The full variable domain, rest sourced from reference TRBV7-8 and TRBJ2-5, is GAGVSQSPRYKVAKRGQDVALRCDPISGHVSLFWYQQALGQGPEFLTYFQNEAQLDKSGLPSDRFFAERPEGSVSTLKIQRTQQEDSAVYLCASSRWDRDYVAHGTQYFGPGTRLLVL.